Each of the 10 T cell receptor beta chains below was sequenced from the same sample in a study of post-analysis software for immune sequencing data (dated by TCRdb to about 2015). The antigens for these receptors are not known. General findings and caveats noted by the study authors: Significantly higher frequencies in patients than in controls were found for five or six TRBV segments, including TRBV5-6, TRBV5-1 and TRBV20-1.

The library relied on PCR. These reads were obtained on an Illumina HiSeq 2500. To reduce PCR and sequencing biases, unique molecular identifiers were built into the TCR beta cDNA libraries. Using fastp at Q25 and MiXCR, TCRdb reprocessed the public reads and kept productive beta chains. Entries that share a CDR3 protein sequence are merged under the most common genes and DNA. The sample table lists 450,000 to 700,000 distinct CDR3 sequences, 44% of them with a count of one. The ten most abundant clones make up more than 1.5% of the sample. Material for sequencing was blood. The receptors were sampled from a girl under 18 with multiple sclerosis.

V gene TRBV28 combines with J gene TRBJ2-1, with 8 nucleotides matching TRBD2. Germline trimming cut 3 bases from V and 7 bases from J; bases unmatched to any gene: 26. Germline V CDR1 and CDR2: MDHEN, SYDVKM. CDR3 size: 21 residues. CDR3 sequence: CASSLIGTARGPGTSTNEQFF. In nucleotides, the CDR3 is TGTGCCAGCAGTTTGATAGGGACGGCACGGGGTCCCGGGACTAGTACGAATGAGCAGTTCTTC. Looking up the rest from reference TRBV28 and TRBJ2-1 gives the full variable domain: DVKVTQSSRYLVKRTGEKVFLECVQDMDHENMFWYRQDPGLGLRLIYFSYDVKMKEKGDIPEGYSVSREKKERFSLILESASTNQTSMYLCASSLIGTARGPGTSTNEQFFGPGTRLTVL.

V and J are TRBV3-1 and TRBJ2-7; 11 positions match TRBD2. This CDR3 has 17 residues. With 3 bases clipped from V and 0 bases from J, the junction kept 7 bases outside the gene matches. CDR1 is LGHDT, CDR2 YNNKEL, per germline (reference sequence). The CDR3 spells CASSQLAGGLNSYEQYF. The CDR3 bases are TGTGCCAGCAGCCAGCTAGCGGGGGGACTGAACTCCTACGAGCAGTACTTC.

This clonotype was detected only a few times. The rearrangement joins TRBV27 to TRBJ2-1; D ambiguous. From germline, CDR1 is MNHEY and CDR2 SMNVEV (reference sequence). V was shortened by 2 bases and J by 0 bases, with 8 bases between the two germline ends. The CDR3 consists of 15 residues. This chain's CDR3 is CASSLSASSYNEQFF. The CDR3 bases are TGTGCCAGCAGTTTAAGCGCGAGCTCCTACAATGAGCAGTTCTTC.

A few counts support this clonotype. The rearrangement joins TRBV5-1 to TRBJ2-1; 7 bases align to TRBD2. With V trimmed by 0 bases and J by 0 bases, 6 bases remained unmatched. Germline V gene data show CDR1 as SGHRS and CDR2 as YFSETQ. This CDR3 has 17 residues. CDR3 sequence reads: CASSLEWRGSSYNEQFF. CDR3 DNA: TGCGCCAGCAGCTTGGAGTGGCGGGGGAGCTCCTACAATGAGCAGTTCTTC.

This clonotype was observed once. The chain carries TRBV5-1 and TRBJ2-1, with D perhaps matching TRBD1 (5 bases). CDR1 and CDR2 (germline): SGHRS, YFSETQ. The CDR3 extends over 17 amino acids. The germline V and J ends were trimmed by 4 bases and 5 bases, with 22 bases remaining between them. This chain's CDR3 is CASSPTVGSLTNNEQFF. For the CDR3, the DNA is TGCGCCAGCAGCCCGACAGTCGGGTCTCTTACCAACAATGAGCAGTTCTTC.

This clonotype was seen more than once but under ten times. The V and J genes are TRBV6-1 and TRBJ2-3, with D unclear. Per the germline V gene, CDR1 is MNHNS and CDR2 is SASEGT. Deletions cut 3 bases from V and 6 bases from J, with 13 bases between. CDR3 length: 14 amino acids. CDR3 nucleotides: TGTGCCAGCAGTGATGGGTCCTCTTACGATACGCAGTATTTT. It is translated as CASSDGSSYDTQYF.

The chain is built from TRBV20-1 and TRBJ2-1, with TRBD2 matching over 11 bases. Germline V gives CDR1 DFQATT, CDR2 SNEGSKA (reference sequence). Trimming took 3 bases from V and 7 from J; bases not matched to a gene: 2. The length of the CDR3 is 13 residues. The CDR3 DNA reads TGCAGTGCTAGGGTAGCGGGAGGGAATGAGCAGTTCTTC. Translation gives CSARVAGGNEQFF.

This clonotype was found a few times. The chain combines TRBV6-5 with TRBJ1-2; D uncertain. With 8 bases removed from V and 4 bases from J, the gap between germline ends came to 17 bases. This CDR3 spans 14 amino acids. Germline lookup yields CDR1 MNHEY and CDR2 SVGAGI. For the CDR3, the DNA is TGTGCCAGCCCGGATCCCCTGGATGGCTATGGCTACACCTTC. Translating it yields CASPDPLDGYGYTF.

The rearrangement links TRBV5-1 to TRBJ2-4, with 15 bases lining up with TRBD2. V lost 4 bases to trimming and J lost 3 bases; unmatched junction nucleotides: 11. There are 19 residues in the CDR3. Germline V gene sequence: CDR1 SGHRS, CDR2 YFSETQ. DNA of the CDR3: TGCGCCAGCAGCCCGAACCCGGGACTAGCGGGAGGAAGCAAAAACATTCAGTACTTC. It specifies CASSPNPGLAGGSKNIQYF.

The chain is built from TRBV10-3 and TRBJ2-7, with D perhaps TRBD2 (5 bases). Trimming stripped 10 bases from V and 3 bases from J, with 7 bases between. The length of the CDR3 is 10 residues. Per germline, CDR1 ENHRY and CDR2 SYGVKD. CDR3 coding DNA: TGTGCCACTCGGGACTACGAGCAGTACTTC. Its protein is CATRDYEQYF.